This T cell receptor (beta chain) was recorded in a study of blood T cell repertoires in COVID-19. Background on the study: Samples came from the United States, Italy and Spain, spanning acute and convalescent COVID-19. The cDNA or gDNA used as material had been derived from T cells, B-cell-depleted T cells, or PBMCs.

Under the authors' procedure: Amplified reference gene primers provided the basis for estimating nucleated cell counts. Profiled with immunoSEQ multiplex PCR; TCRdb holds only in-frame clones, not every one. The DNA gave D and trimming, while V, J and clone size come from that table. The sample has about 190,000 clones, around 79% seen once. The J segment lost 4 bases and the V segment lost 2 bases, leaving 5 bases of the junction unmatched. Germline V gene lookup returns CDR1 LGHNA and CDR2 YSLEER. The CDR3 is 16 amino acids. This clone was seen a handful of times. The receptor's source is a man in his forties or fifties who had recovered from COVID-19. The sequencing input was peripheral blood. The chain has TRBV4-3 and TRBJ2-1, with TRBD2 matching over 10 bases. CDR3 sequence: CASSQNLAGAYNEQFF. CDR3 nucleotides: TGCGCCAGCAGCCAAAATCTAGCGGGAGCGTACAATGAGCAGTTCTTC.